This is a list of T cell receptor beta chains from one sample in a study of cytotoxic CD8 clonotypes in ibrutinib-treated CLL. Assay: immunoSEQ multiplex PCR; the TCRdb copy retains only in-frame clones and omits some. The data contain several thousand clones, approximately 60% of them singletons. Here the sequenced sample was PBMCs, taken before ibrutinib treatment. The receptors derive from a human donor with chronic lymphocytic leukemia. Each CDR3 is given with its conserved first and last residue. D genes are given only for firm matches. Not every row has a clone size; where given, it reads once, few, many or a size class.

- | TRBJ1-3 | 14 | - | TRBV5-1 | CASRGNPSGNTIYF | TGCGCCAGCAGGGGTAACCCCTCTGGAAACACCATATATTTT
- | TRBJ2-7 | 15 | - | TRBV6-6 | CASSYRQGLTYEQYF | TGTGCCAGCAGCTACAGGCAGGGTTTAACCTACGAGCAGTACTTC
- | TRBJ1-2 | 15 | - | TRBV28 | CASRDPGWNERGYTF | TGTGCCAGCAGGGACCCAGGGTGGAACGAGCGCGGCTACACCTTC
TRBD1 | TRBJ2-5 | 15 | medium-sized | TRBV2 | CASSEDRGRPETQYF | TGTGCCAGCAGTGAAGACAGGGGGCGGCCAGAGACCCAGTACTTC
- | TRBJ1-6 | 13 | - | TRBV25-1 | CASSELGNSPLHF | TGTGCCAGCAGTGAATTGGGGAATTCACCCCTCCACTTT
- | TRBJ2-7 | 13 | once | TRBV5-1 | CASSGGTAYEQYF | TGCGCCAGCAGCGGGGGGACCGCCTACGAGCAGTACTTC
- | TRBJ2-3 | 12 | - | TRBV7-3 | CASSSGSDTQYF | TGTGCCAGCAGTTCAGGGTCAGATACGCAGTATTTT
- | TRBJ2-3 | 18 | - | TRBV1 | CTSSLKWVRGGLRYTQYF | TGCACCAGCAGCCTAAAGTGGGTGCGGGGGGGCCTTAGATATACGCAGTATTTT
TRBD1 | TRBJ1-3 | 15 | - | TRBV5-6 | CASSLQPGGLNTIYF | TGTGCCAGCAGCTTGCAGCCAGGGGGCTTGAACACCATATATTTT
- | TRBJ2-1 | 10 | - | TRBV20-1 | CSARDWVQFF | TGCAGTGCTAGAGATTGGGTTCAGTTCTTC
TRBD2 | TRBJ2-1 | 16 | - | TRBV10-3 | CAISATGTSGGGEQFF | TGTGCCATCAGCGCTACCGGGACTAGCGGCGGTGGTGAGCAGTTCTTC
- | TRBJ2-1 | 12 | few | TRBV6-5 | CASSFFSGEQFF | TGTGCCAGCAGTTTTTTTAGCGGAGAGCAGTTCTTC
- | TRBJ2-2 | 13 | - | TRBV6-1 | CAFAKENTGELFF | TGTGCTTTTGCCAAGGAGAACACCGGGGAGCTGTTTTTT
TRBD1 | TRBJ2-7 | 11 | - | TRBV20-1 | CSAPDRVEEYF | TGCAGTGCACCGGACAGGGTGGAGGAGTACTTC
TRBD2 | TRBJ2-7 | 16 | - | TRBV6-6 | CASSWTSGRAIYEQYF | TGTGCCAGCAGTTGGACTAGCGGGAGGGCCATCTACGAGCAGTACTTC
- | TRBJ1-1 | 13 | - | TRBV5-1 | CASSLGGNTEAFF | TGCGCCAGCAGCTTGGGGGGTAACACTGAAGCTTTCTTT
- | TRBJ1-5 | 14 | - | TRBV19 | CASSLGYSNQPQHF | TGTGCCAGTAGTTTGGGGTATAGCAATCAGCCCCAGCATTTT
- | TRBJ1-2 | 14 | few | TRBV2 | CASSASRTGDGYTF | TGTGCCAGCAGTGCCTCCCGGACCGGAGATGGCTACACCTTC
TRBD1 | TRBJ2-1 | 14 | - | TRBV6-6 | CASSSRQGLNEQFF | TGTGCCAGCAGTTCCCGACAGGGGCTCAATGAGCAGTTCTTC
- | TRBJ1-1 | 11 | few | TRBV19 | CASSQGGGAFF | TGTGCCAGTAGTCAAGGGGGAGGAGCTTTCTTT
TRBD1 | TRBJ2-4 | 15 | - | TRBV11-1 | CASSLPTGPKNIQYF | TGTGCCAGCAGCTTACCGACAGGGCCCAAAAACATTCAGTACTTC
- | TRBJ1-1 | 14 | - | TRBV2 | CASQGVTYPAEAFF | TGTGCCAGCCAGGGTGTAACCTACCCAGCGGAAGCTTTCTTT
TRBD2 | TRBJ2-7 | 15 | - | TRBV28 | CASSLSGLAVYEQYF | TGTGCCAGCAGTTTATCGGGACTAGCGGTCTACGAGCAGTACTTC
- | TRBJ1-1 | 17 | - | TRBV2 | CASSEFGRGNMNTEAFF | TGTGCCAGCAGTGAATTCGGTAGGGGTAATATGAACACTGAAGCTTTCTTT
- | TRBJ2-1 | 13 | - | TRBV30 | CAWSAGGQNEQFF | TGTGCCTGGAGTGCCGGGGGACAAAATGAGCAGTTCTTC
- | TRBJ2-7 | 14 | - | TRBV11-2 | CASSTQVMSYEQYF | TGTGCCAGCAGCACACAGGTGATGTCCTACGAGCAGTACTTC
- | TRBJ1-2 | 12 | - | TRBV2 | CASSALYGGYTF | TGTGCCAGCAGCGCGCTATATGGTGGCTACACCTTC
TRBD2 | TRBJ2-3 | 14 | - | TRBV6-5 | CATKREGQTDTQYF | TGTGCCACCAAGCGGGAGGGCCAGACAGATACGCAGTATTTT
- | TRBJ1-2 | 12 | few | TRBV25-1 | CASSDQGYGYTF | TGTGCCAGCAGTGATCAGGGTTATGGCTACACCTTC
- | TRBJ2-7 | 14 | - | TRBV4-1 | CASSQDAGSYEQYF | TGCGCCAGCAGCCAAGATGCAGGGTCCTACGAGCAGTACTTC
TRBD1 | TRBJ2-1 | 10 | few | TRBV5-8 | CASIQGSEFF | TGTGCCAGCATACAGGGGAGTGAGTTCTTC
TRBD2 | TRBJ2-3 | 14 | - | TRBV30 | CAWNKAGAADTQYF | TGTGCCTGGAATAAGGCGGGAGCGGCAGATACGCAGTATTTT
- | TRBJ2-3 | 13 | - | TRBV2 | CASSVGPRDTQYF | TGTGCCAGCAGTGTAGGCCCTAGAGATACGCAGTATTTT
TRBD2 | TRBJ2-1 | 15 | - | TRBV27 | CASSLHPMTSGGTVF | TGTGCCAGCAGTCTGCATCCCATGACTAGCGGGGGTACGGTCTTC
- | TRBJ1-3 | 16 | - | TRBV5-4 | CASSLGQALSGNTIYF | TGTGCCAGCAGCTTGGGACAGGCACTCTCTGGAAACACCATATATTTT
- | TRBJ1-4 | 12 | few | TRBV18 | CASSPGGEKLFF | TGTGCCAGCTCACCCGGTGGCGAAAAACTGTTTTTT
TRBD1 | TRBJ1-5 | 15 | - | TRBV19 | CASRGQGVSNQPQHF | TGTGCCAGTAGGGGACAGGGTGTTAGCAATCAGCCCCAGCATTTT
TRBD2 | TRBJ2-1 | 16 | - | TRBV5-1 | CASSTQAGGSYNEQFF | TGCGCCAGCAGCACGCAAGCGGGAGGGTCCTACAATGAGCAGTTCTTC
- | TRBJ1-1 | 14 | - | TRBV7-8 | CASSLQGSNTEAFF | TGTGCCAGCAGCCTACAGGGTTCGAACACTGAAGCTTTCTTT
- | TRBJ1-4 | 15 | - | TRBV6-1 | CASAGYLTTNEKLFF | TGTGCCAGCGCCGGCTACTTGACAACTAATGAAAAACTGTTTTTT
TRBD1 | TRBJ2-1 | 15 | few | TRBV2 | CASSASGTGYNEQFF | TGTGCCAGCAGTGCTTCCGGGACAGGTTACAATGAGCAGTTCTTC
TRBD2 | TRBJ2-3 | 19 | - | TRBV7-9 | CASSSPPLAGGFLTDTQYF | TGTGCCAGCAGCTCCCCTCCACTAGCGGGGGGGTTCTTGACAGATACGCAGTATTTT
- | TRBJ2-7 | 13 | - | TRBV11-2 | CASSLGEGDEQYF | TGTGCCAGCAGCTTAGGTGAAGGGGACGAGCAGTACTTC
TRBD2 | TRBJ2-7 | 15 | - | TRBV7-9 | CASSYAGGSLDEQYF | TGTGCCAGCAGCTACGCAGGCGGGAGTTTGGACGAGCAGTACTTC
- | TRBJ2-1 | 12 | - | TRBV19 | CASSWLDNEQFF | TGTGCCAGTAGCTGGTTGGACAATGAGCAGTTCTTC
- | TRBJ2-3 | 12 | - | TRBV13 | CASSWSTDTQYF | TGTGCCAGCAGCTGGTCCACAGATACGCAGTATTTT
TRBD2 | TRBJ2-5 | 13 | - | TRBV7-9 | CASSGPAGQTQYF | TGTGCCAGCAGCGGCCCAGCGGGACAGACCCAGTACTTC
- | TRBJ1-1 | 14 | - | TRBV2 | CARRIRGGSTEAFF | TGTGCCAGACGGATACGGGGAGGGAGCACTGAAGCTTTCTTT
TRBD1 | TRBJ2-2 | 18 | - | TRBV5-4 | CASSLPWGQGANTGELFF | TGTGCCAGCAGCTTGCCATGGGGACAGGGGGCGAACACCGGGGAGCTGTTTTTT
- | TRBJ2-3 | 15 | - | TRBV27 | CASSHLAPGQDTQYF | TGTGCCAGCAGTCATCTAGCTCCGGGCCAGGATACGCAGTATTTT
- | TRBJ2-7 | 13 | - | TRBV29-1 | CSVTTTGTGKQYF | TGCAGCGTCACCACGACAGGGACTGGTAAGCAGTACTTC
- | TRBJ1-1 | 15 | - | TRBV4-2 | CASSQEIRVNTEAFF | TGTGCCAGCAGCCAAGAGATCCGGGTTAACACTGAAGCTTTCTTT
- | TRBJ1-2 | 14 | - | TRBV5-1 | CASSLASAGVGYTF | TGCGCCAGCAGCTTGGCGTCTGCAGGGGTCGGCTACACCTTC
TRBD2 | TRBJ2-2 | 15 | - | TRBV7-7 | CASSLRLAATGELFF | TGTGCTAGCAGCTTACGACTAGCGGCCACCGGGGAGCTGTTTTTT